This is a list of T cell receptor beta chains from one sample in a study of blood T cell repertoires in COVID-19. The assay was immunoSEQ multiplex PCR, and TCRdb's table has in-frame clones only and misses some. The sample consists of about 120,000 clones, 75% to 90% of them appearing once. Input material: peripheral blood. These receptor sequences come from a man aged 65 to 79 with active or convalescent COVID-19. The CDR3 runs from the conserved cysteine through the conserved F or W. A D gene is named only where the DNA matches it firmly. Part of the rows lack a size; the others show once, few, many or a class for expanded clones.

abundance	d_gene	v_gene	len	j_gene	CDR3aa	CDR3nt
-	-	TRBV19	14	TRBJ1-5	CASSDGAAGQPQHF	TGTGCCAGTAGTGATGGCGCGGCGGGTCAGCCCCAGCATTTT
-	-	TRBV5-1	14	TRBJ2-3	CASRFGQRTDTQYF	TGCGCCAGCAGGTTTGGACAACGCACAGATACGCAGTATTTT
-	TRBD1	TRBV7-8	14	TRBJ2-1	CASSPGTGGNEQFF	TGTGCCAGCAGCCCGGGGACAGGGGGCAATGAGCAGTTCTTC
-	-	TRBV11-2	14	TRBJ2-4	CASARGPTKNIQYF	TGTGCCAGCGCAAGAGGGCCCACCAAAAACATTCAGTACTTC
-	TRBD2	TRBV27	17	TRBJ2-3	CASSPLPSSGSTDTQYF	TGTGCCAGCAGTCCCCTCCCCTCTAGCGGGAGCACAGATACGCAGTATTTT
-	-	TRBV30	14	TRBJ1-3	CAWSVRGSGNTIYF	TGTGCCTGGAGTGTACGAGGGTCTGGAAACACCATATATTTT
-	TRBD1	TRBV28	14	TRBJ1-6	CASSTPGQNSPLHF	TGTGCCAGCAGCACACCGGGACAGAATTCACCCCTCCACTTT
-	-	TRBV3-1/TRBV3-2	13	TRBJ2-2	CASSQAGVGELFF	TGTGCCAGCAGCCAAGCGGGTGTCGGGGAGCTGTTTTTT
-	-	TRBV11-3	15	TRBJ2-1	CASSLGAGVGNEQFF	TGTGCCAGCAGCTTAGGGGCAGGGGTTGGCAATGAGCAGTTCTTC
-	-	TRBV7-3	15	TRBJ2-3	CASSRTSIVADTQYF	TGTGCCAGCAGCAGAACGAGCATCGTCGCAGATACGCAGTATTTT
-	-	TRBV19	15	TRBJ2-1	CARQAPDFWAHEQFF	TGTGCCAGGCAAGCTCCGGACTTCTGGGCCCATGAGCAGTTCTTC
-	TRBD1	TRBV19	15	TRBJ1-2	CASSSRTGRAYGYTF	TGTGCCAGTAGTTCCAGGACAGGGCGAGCCTATGGCTACACCTTC
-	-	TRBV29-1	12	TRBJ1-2	CSVVTENYGYTF	TGCAGCGTTGTTACCGAGAACTATGGCTACACCTTC
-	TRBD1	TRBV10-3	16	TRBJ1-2	CATKQGVVVGDYGYTF	TGTGCCACCAAACAGGGGGTGGTTGTAGGAGACTATGGCTACACCTTC
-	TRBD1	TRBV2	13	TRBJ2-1	CASQGVGVDEQFF	TGTGCCAGCCAGGGGGTTGGGGTGGATGAGCAGTTCTTC
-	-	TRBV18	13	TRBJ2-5	CASSPGAQETQYF	TGTGCCAGCTCACCAGGAGCCCAAGAGACCCAGTACTTC
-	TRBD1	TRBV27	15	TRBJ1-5	CASSRRSGGGQPQHF	TGTGCCAGCAGCCGGCGGTCAGGGGGTGGGCAGCCCCAGCATTTT
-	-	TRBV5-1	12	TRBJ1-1	CASRSTGLEAFF	TGCGCCAGCAGATCAACAGGGCTTGAAGCTTTCTTT
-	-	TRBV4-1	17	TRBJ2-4	CASSRSGDPSAKNIQYF	TGCGCCAGCAGCCGATCAGGGGACCCCTCGGCCAAAAACATTCAGTACTTC
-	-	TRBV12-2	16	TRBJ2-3	CASRLAQRRSTDTQYF	TGTGCAAGTCGCTTAGCGCAGCGGAGGAGCACAGATACGCAGTATTTT
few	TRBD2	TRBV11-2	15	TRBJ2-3	CASSPVAGVGDTQYF	TGTGCCAGCAGCCCCGTAGCGGGAGTAGGAGATACGCAGTATTTT
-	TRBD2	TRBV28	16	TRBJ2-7	CASSNRTSGRAHEQYF	TGTGCCAGCAGTAACCGGACTAGCGGGAGGGCCCACGAGCAGTACTTC
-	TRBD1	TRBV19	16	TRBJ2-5	CASSRNSLDRGETQYF	TGTGCCAGTAGTCGAAACTCCCTGGACAGGGGGGAGACCCAGTACTTC
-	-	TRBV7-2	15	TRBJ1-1	CASSFEEGVNTEAFF	TGTGCCAGCAGCTTCGAGGAGGGAGTCAACACTGAAGCTTTCTTT
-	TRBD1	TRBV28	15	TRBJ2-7	CASSPGQGGSYEQYF	TGTGCCAGCAGTCCCGGACAGGGGGGCTCCTACGAGCAGTACTTC
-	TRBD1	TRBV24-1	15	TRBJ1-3	CATGKDRDRGRRIDF	TGTGCCACCGGAAAAGATAGAGACAGGGGGCGCAGAATTGATTTT
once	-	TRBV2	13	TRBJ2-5	CASSGETSETQYF	TGTGCCAGCAGTGGGGAGACGTCGGAGACCCAGTACTTC
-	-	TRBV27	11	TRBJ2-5	CASSRGETQYF	TGTGCCAGCAGCCGAGGGGAGACCCAGTACTTC
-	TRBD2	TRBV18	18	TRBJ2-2	CASSPPTLADFNTGELFF	TGTGCCAGCTCACCACCTACACTAGCGGATTTTAACACCGGGGAGCTGTTTTTT
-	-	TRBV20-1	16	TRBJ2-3	CSASDPGNPSTDTQYF	TGCAGTGCTAGTGACCCAGGGAACCCCTCCACAGATACGCAGTATTTT